What follows are 11 T cell receptor beta chains derived from one specimen sequenced in a study of blood T cell repertoires in COVID-19. Generated by immunoSEQ multiplex PCR, the TCRdb table keeps only in-frame clones and is missing some. Of roughly 200,000 clones in the sample, roughly 89% were seen once. What was sequenced was peripheral blood. These receptors all stem from a man between 60 and 75 years old who had recovered from COVID-19.

CDR3 loop: CASSWRGGEQYF. The CDR3 coding sequence is TGTGCCAGCAGTTGGAGGGGAGGCGAGCAGTACTTC. V gene TRBV6-5 combines with J gene TRBJ2-7, with D tentatively TRBD2 (6 bases). The germline gives CDR1 MNHEY, CDR2 SVGAGI. Trimming left V 4 bases short and J 6 bases short, with 10 bases between. The CDR3 contains 12 residues.

This clone was observed a handful of times. This sequence joins TRBV28 and TRBJ2-7, with 12 bases that match TRBD2. There are 15 residues in the CDR3. CDR1 is MDHEN and CDR2 is SYDVKM in the germline V gene. The ends lost 5 bases at V and 6 bases at J; junction bases unmatched: 8. The CDR3 protein is CASSRVTSGSGEQYF. DNA of the CDR3: TGTGCCAGCAGTCGGGTGACTAGCGGGAGCGGCGAGCAGTACTTC.

This chain links TRBV30 with TRBJ2-7; 9 positions match TRBD2. Germline-derived CDR1 and CDR2 are GTSNPN and SVGIG (reference sequence). The ends lost 2 bases at V and 3 bases at J; junction bases unmatched: 8. This CDR3 has 15 amino acids. The CDR3 reads CAWSPLAGTHYEQYF. CDR3 nucleotide sequence: TGTGCCTGGAGTCCCCTAGCGGGGACTCACTACGAGCAGTACTTC. The full variable domain, its missing parts supplied by reference TRBV30 and TRBJ2-7, is SQTIHQWPATLVQPVGSPLSLECTVEGTSNPNLYWYRQAAGRGLQLLFYSVGIGQISSEVPQNLSASRPQDRQFILSSKKLLLSDSGFYLCAWSPLAGTHYEQYFGPGTRLTVT.

This clone was counted between two and nine times. The CDR3 DNA sequence: TGTGCCAGCTCACTAACAGGGGGTCCCGATAATTCACCCCTCCACTTT. Its translation is CASSLTGGPDNSPLHF. This rearrangement joins TRBV18 to TRBJ1-6; 8 bases align to TRBD1. Looked up from germline, CDR1 is KGHSH and CDR2 is LQKENI. The CDR3 is 16 residues long. V trimming: 4 bases; J trimming: 5 bases; junction bases outside the gene matches: 7.

The chain is built from TRBV9 and TRBJ2-7, with 7 bases lining up with TRBD1. Germline loops: CDR1 SGDLS, CDR2 YYNGEE. The CDR3 spans 16 residues. The J segment lost 2 bases and the V segment lost 0 bases, leaving 8 bases of the junction unmatched. The CDR3 bases are TGTGCCAGCAGCGTAGGGGACAGAGCTAACACCTACGAGCAGTACTTC. Translation: CASSVGDRANTYEQYF.

Concerning this clone itself: One junction end does not reproduce the germline sequence, and a read error may be involved. The chain is built from TRBV7-9 and TRBJ2-2; D unclear. Germline V gene lookup returns CDR1 SEHNR and CDR2 FQNEAQ (reference sequence). This CDR3 spans 12 amino acids. The DNA for the CDR3 is TGTGCCAGCAGCTTAAACATCGGGGAGCTGTTTTTT. Its translation: CASSLNIGELFF.

This rearrangement joins TRBV6-5 to TRBJ2-3, with a possible D match to TRBD2 (6 bases). With 7 bases removed from V and 1 base from J, the gap between germline ends came to 15 bases. In germline, CDR1 is MNHEY, CDR2 SVGAGI. The CDR3 has 15 amino acids. This CDR3 is CASTHGGTRTDTQYF. The CDR3 bases are TGTGCCAGCACCCATGGCGGGACCCGCACAGATACGCAGTATTTT.

The J gene is TRBJ2-7, the V gene TRBV12-2; the tabulated D call, TRBD2, remains unverified against the DNA. TRBV12-2 is a known pseudogene. CDR3 length: 18 residues. In DNA, the CDR3 is TGTGCAAGTCGCTTAGCTAGGACTAGCGGGGATCTCTCCTACGAGCAGTACTTC. Its protein product is CASRLARTSGDLSYEQYF.

The V and J genes are TRBV5-1 and TRBJ2-2; TRBD2 matches 8 bases. The V gene's germline CDR1 is SGHRS and CDR2 YFSETQ. The V and J ends lost 5 bases and 6 bases, in that order; junction bases with no gene match: 6. This CDR3 has 14 amino acids. CDR3 nucleotides: TGCGCCAGCAGGGTCATAGCGGGACCCGGGGAGCTGTTTTTT. Translation: CASRVIAGPGELFF.

This chain uses TRBV5-1 with TRBJ2-3; 12 bases are shared with TRBD2. J lost 2 bases, V lost 4 bases, and 5 bases had no gene match. The CDR3 length is 16 residues. Germline V gene data show CDR1 as SGHRS and CDR2 as YFSETQ. The CDR3 DNA reads as TGCGCCAGCAGCCCGACTAGCGGGGGACTCACAGATACGCAGTATTTT. This translates into CASSPTSGGLTDTQYF. Filled out from reference TRBV5-1 and TRBJ2-3, the complete variable domain reads KAGVTQTPRYLIKTRGQQVTLSCSPISGHRSVSWYQQTPGQGLQFLFEYFSETQRNKGNFPGRFSGRQFSNSRSEMNVSTLELGDSALYLCASSPTSGGLTDTQYFGPGTRLTVL.

This sequence joins TRBV5-8 and TRBJ2-5; 9 nucleotides match TRBD2. V shed 0 bases and J 0 bases; nucleotides not matched to a gene: 3. The CDR3 loop spans 16 amino acids. Germline lookup yields CDR1 SGHTS and CDR2 YDEGEE. The CDR3 spells CASSLGLAGDQETQYF. DNA of the CDR3: TGTGCCAGCAGCTTGGGGTTAGCGGGGGACCAAGAGACCCAGTACTTC. The entire variable domain, with the rest obtained from reference TRBV5-8 and TRBJ2-5, is as follows: EAGVTQSPTHLIKTRGQQATLRCSPISGHTSVYWYQQALGLGLQFLLWYDEGEERNRGNFPPRFSGRQFPNYSSELNVNALELEDSALYLCASSLGLAGDQETQYFGPGTRLLVL.